This T cell receptor beta chain was identified during a study of T cell responses to AZD1222 COVID-19 vaccine. As to this clone: Its antigen remains unidentified.

The germline CDR1 and CDR2 sequences are LGHNA and YSLEER. Trimming pared 0 bases from V and 4 bases from J, leaving 15 bases between. CDR3 length: 17 residues. Points from the study as a whole: Most donors were white British, females outnumbered males, and clonal diversity was possibly underestimated. In the spike-specific TCR repertoire, nearly half reportedly target unmutated variant regions. CD4 TCRs associated with vaccination spanned spike, dominating at 160-218 and 743-854.

The protocol was immunoSEQ multiplex PCR, while the TCRdb copy is restricted to in-frame clones and leaves out a portion. In the table there are some 200,000 clones, roughly 94% of which are singletons. The sample was peripheral blood, taken 28 days after the second dose of the MenACWY control vaccine. The chain has TRBV4-3 and TRBJ1-4, with D maybe TRBD1 (5 bases). This clonotype originated in an adult who received the MenACWY meningococcal vaccine as a control. The CDR3 sequence: CASSQESGAVGNEKLFF. The CDR3 DNA reads as TGCGCCAGCAGCCAAGAAAGCGGGGCGGTCGGTAATGAAAAACTGTTTTTT.